A selection of T cell receptor beta chains follows, all from one sample in a study of T cell responses to AZD1222 COVID-19 vaccine. Sequencing used immunoSEQ multiplex PCR; TCRdb keeps in-frame clones, though not all of them. The data show around 66,000 clones, with about four fifths seen just once and 23% held by the top ten. Material: peripheral blood, obtained on day 0 of MenACWY control vaccination. These receptor sequences come from an adult in good health. Each CDR3 is given with its conserved first and last residue. Fields, in order: V gene, J gene, CDR3 protein.

TRBV7-9	TRBJ2-1	CASSYARHRDEQFF
TRBV2	TRBJ2-7	CASSPTDYEQYF
TRBV12-3/TRBV12-4	TRBJ2-7	CASSRGSYEQYF
TRBV30	TRBJ1-1	CAWDPGQGFLAAFF
TRBV11-2	TRBJ1-4	CASSLVLNEKLFF
TRBV7-9	TRBJ2-1	CASSPGATYNEQFF
TRBV5-6	TRBJ1-1	CASSLGAIMNTEAFF
TRBV7-2	TRBJ2-1	CASTSWTSGSSSYNEQFF
TRBV6-2/TRBV6-3	TRBJ1-5	CASSTADRNQPQHF
TRBV4-2	TRBJ1-4	CASSQTLPGQRNEKLFF
TRBV6-1	TRBJ1-5	CASSEAYSNQPQHF
TRBV9	TRBJ1-4	CASSVGPFPGGDNEKLFF
TRBV6-1	TRBJ2-7	CASSEARVEQYF
TRBV4-2	TRBJ1-4	CASSRTELNEKLFF
TRBV21-1	TRBJ1-1	CASSKGGLNGQMNTEAFF
TRBV5-1	TRBJ2-2	CASSLAPGELFF
TRBV6-2/TRBV6-3	TRBJ2-7	CASSYRYLYGQNYEQYF
TRBV30	TRBJ1-5	CAWSRNSNQPQHF
TRBV18	TRBJ2-1	CASSRSQEREQFF
TRBV5-1	TRBJ1-1	CASSLAGKGTEAFF
TRBV11-3	TRBJ2-7	CASSLLRNSEQYF
TRBV23-1	TRBJ1-3	CASSQRGRTTGGHGNTIYF
TRBV2	TRBJ1-1	CASRTDVNTEAFF
TRBV7-9	TRBJ2-7	CASSLGQGARYEQYF
TRBV11-2	TRBJ2-7	CASSLGGQGFYEQYF
TRBV7-9	TRBJ2-5	CASSKEAGETQYF
TRBV7-2	TRBJ1-2	CASSKGGQGITYGYTF
TRBV5-1	TRBJ2-6	CASSRGSGDKTSGANVLTF
TRBV6-6	TRBJ2-2	CASTRTSGRRGTGELFF
TRBV6-4	TRBJ1-1	CARRQVGAANTEAFF
TRBV2	TRBJ2-5	CASRLAGPSLAKETQYF
TRBV6-5	TRBJ2-1	CASRTSASDEQFF
TRBV7-9	TRBJ2-3	CASSLALPKFGTDTQYF
TRBV28	TRBJ1-5	CASSLGTNNQPQHF
TRBV5-1	TRBJ2-7	CASSSRTSGYEQYF
TRBV9	TRBJ2-3	CASSPGGGELTDTQYF
TRBV28	TRBJ1-3	CASSSGDLDTIYF
TRBV7-8	TRBJ2-3	CASSLSTVTDTQYF
TRBV14	TRBJ2-7	CASSHRTGTGTEQYF
TRBV18	TRBJ1-1	CASSLTNTEAFF
TRBV5-5	TRBJ1-1	CASSLGGGITEAFF
TRBV9	TRBJ2-1	CASSVRQSSYNEQFF
TRBV12-3/TRBV12-4	TRBJ2-1	CASSRDSVDEQFF
TRBV28	TRBJ1-3	CASRGGGVGNTIYF
TRBV5-4	TRBJ2-1	CASSIRLAGVNEQFF
TRBV6-5	TRBJ1-1	CASSIGTSKGAFF
TRBV2	TRBJ1-1	CASSESEKNTEAFF
TRBV7-3	TRBJ1-2	CASSPGPGGDYGYTF
TRBV28	TRBJ1-1	CASSSNTEAFF
TRBV30	TRBJ2-2	CAWGPWQNTGELFF
TRBV3-1/TRBV3-2	TRBJ2-7	CASSQQDKDYEQYF
TRBV6-5	TRBJ1-2	CASSYSRGLNYGYTF
TRBV7-2	TRBJ1-2	CASSLSPGGDGYTF
TRBV6-2/TRBV6-3	TRBJ2-1	CASSFGGSYNEQFF
TRBV7-3	TRBJ1-2	CASSLNPGNLDGYTF
TRBV5-1	TRBJ1-1	CASSLDGDTEAFF
TRBV9	TRBJ2-7	CASSPRFETHEQYF
TRBV5-1	TRBJ2-5	CASSLTNSGGGRQETQYF
TRBV30	TRBJ2-4	CAWRHPGTTKNIQYF